One sample yielded the 7 T cell receptor beta chains listed below, sequenced in a study of graft-versus-host responses after intestinal transplantation (TCRdb year 2021). The library relied on the immunoSEQ multiplex PCR assay. TCRdb carries this immuneACCESS record with in-frame sequences only. Its versions omit some clonotypes, under half of them owing to an unresolved V gene in the studies checked, with the rest unexplained. The sample contains under 75,000 clones, about nine tenths of them found a single time. Of the sample, more than 1.5% is held by the ten largest clones. Intraepithelial and lamina propria lymphocytes were isolated from graft specimens using dithiothreitol, EDTA incubations and collagenase D digestion. The sequenced sample was ileum tissue, obtained 350 to 400 days after transplant. All receptors come from a human patient who received an intestinal transplant, so some T cells may come from the graft donor.

The chain recombines TRBV6-5 with TRBJ1-2; tentative D call: TRBD1 (5 bases). The CDR3 totals 14 residues. The V end was cut by 0 bases, the J end by 3 bases, with 8 bases between. The V gene's germline CDR1 is MNHEY and CDR2 SVGAGI. The CDR3 DNA sequence: TGTGCCAGCAGTTACTCGTTAGGGGACTATGGCTACACCTTC. Its protein is CASSYSLGDYGYTF.

This clone was seen only once. The chain couples TRBV4-1 to TRBJ1-4; unclear D gene. The germline gives CDR1 MGHRA, CDR2 YSYEKL. V dropped 4 bases and J dropped 4 bases, with 13 bases sitting between them. This CDR3 has 15 residues. In DNA, the CDR3 is TGCGCCAGCAGCCCCTGGGCTATTATTAATGAAAAACTGTTTTTT. Its translation: CASSPWAIINEKLFF.

The chain combines TRBV28 with TRBJ2-1; 9 bases map to TRBD2. The CDR3 is made up of 14 amino acids. V trimming: 2 bases; J trimming: 9 bases; junction bases outside the gene matches: 5. Germline V gene data show CDR1 as MDHEN and CDR2 as SYDVKM. The CDR3 DNA is TGTGCCAGCAGTTTAGCGGGAGGGCCGGGTGAGCAGTTCTTC. Protein product: CASSLAGGPGEQFF. Based on the CDR3 plus reference TRBV28 and TRBJ2-1, the full variable domain is DVKVTQSSRYLVKRTGEKVFLECVQDMDHENMFWYRQDPGLGLRLIYFSYDVKMKEKGDIPEGYSVSREKKERFSLILESASTNQTSMYLCASSLAGGPGEQFFGPGTRLTVL.

Here the CDR3 reads CASSFQGTEAFF. Written as DNA, the CDR3 is TGTGCCAGCAGCTTCCAGGGCACTGAAGCTTTCTTT. The chain combines TRBV13 with TRBJ1-1; the D gene is possibly TRBD1 (5 bases). The CDR3 is 12 residues long. V was cut by 3 bases and J by 4 bases, with 6 bases left in between. Germline CDR1 and CDR2: PRHDT and FYEKMQ (reference sequence).

The chain has TRBV7-9 and TRBJ2-1, with 15 positions matching TRBD2. Germline V gives CDR1 SEHNR, CDR2 FQNEAQ (reference sequence). The CDR3 is 17 amino acids. With V trimmed by 3 bases and J by 6 bases, 6 bases remained unmatched. CDR3: CASSFGLAGGRANEQFF. The CDR3 bases are TGTGCCAGCAGCTTCGGACTAGCGGGAGGGAGGGCCAATGAGCAGTTCTTC.

The chain combines TRBV5-6 with TRBJ1-2, with 10 bases matching TRBD1. The CDR3 sequence is 16 residues long. The V gene's germline CDR1 is SGHDT and CDR2 YYEEEE. V lost 4 bases to trimming and J lost 5 bases; unmatched junction nucleotides: 11. This CDR3 reads CASSATGTGAEYGYTF. CDR3 sequence (DNA): TGTGCCAGCAGCGCCACCGGGACAGGGGCTGAGTATGGCTACACCTTC.

The V gene is TRBV11-3, the J gene TRBJ2-2; TRBD2 aligns across 12 bases. This CDR3 contains 17 residues. CDR1 and CDR2 from the germline V gene are SGHNT and YENEEA. V was pared by 5 bases and J by 5 bases, with 9 bases of the junction left unmatched. The CDR3 nucleotides read TGTGCCAGCAGCCCCAGGACTAGCGGGGTTTCTACCGGGGAGCTGTTTTTT. As protein: CASSPRTSGVSTGELFF.